This entry features one TCR beta chain sequence. Once RNA had been extracted, it was reverse transcribed into cDNA to act as the sequencing template. Sequencing used immunoSEQ multiplex PCR; TCRdb keeps in-frame clones, though not all of them. The repertoire holds about 150,000 clones, with 45% to 60% as singletons. The data stem from a study of CD8+ T cells in alopecia areata. Trimming cost V 5 bases and J 10 bases; bases outside gene matches: 10. The CDR3 runs to 14 residues. CDR1 and CDR2 from the germline V gene are MNHEY and SMNVEV (reference sequence). The chain is built from TRBV27 and TRBJ2-1; TRBD1 agrees at 8 bases. Sample: CD4+ T cells sorted from blood. The origin of this receptor is a human donor with alopecia areata. The CDR3 spells CASSGQGHTREQFF. For the CDR3, the DNA is TGTGCCAGCAGTGGACAGGGTCACACTCGGGAGCAGTTCTTC.